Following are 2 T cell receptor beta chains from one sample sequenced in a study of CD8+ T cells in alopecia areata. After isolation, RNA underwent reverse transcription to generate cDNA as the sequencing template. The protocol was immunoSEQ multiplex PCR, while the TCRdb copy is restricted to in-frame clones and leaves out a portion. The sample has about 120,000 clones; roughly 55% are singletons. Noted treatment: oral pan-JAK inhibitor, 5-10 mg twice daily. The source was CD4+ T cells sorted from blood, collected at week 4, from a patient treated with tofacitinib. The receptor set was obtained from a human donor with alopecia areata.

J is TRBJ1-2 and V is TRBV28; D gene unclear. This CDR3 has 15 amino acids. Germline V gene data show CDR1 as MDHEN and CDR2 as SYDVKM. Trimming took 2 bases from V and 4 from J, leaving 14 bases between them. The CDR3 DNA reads TGTGCCAGCAGTTTAAGCGGTCGTAAGTCCTATGGCTACACCTTC. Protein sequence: CASSLSGRKSYGYTF.

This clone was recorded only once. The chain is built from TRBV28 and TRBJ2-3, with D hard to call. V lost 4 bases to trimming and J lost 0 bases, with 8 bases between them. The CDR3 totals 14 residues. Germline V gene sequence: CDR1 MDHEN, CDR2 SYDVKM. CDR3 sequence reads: CASSSPISTDTQYF. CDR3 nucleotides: TGTGCCAGCAGTTCCCCGATTAGCACAGATACGCAGTATTTT.